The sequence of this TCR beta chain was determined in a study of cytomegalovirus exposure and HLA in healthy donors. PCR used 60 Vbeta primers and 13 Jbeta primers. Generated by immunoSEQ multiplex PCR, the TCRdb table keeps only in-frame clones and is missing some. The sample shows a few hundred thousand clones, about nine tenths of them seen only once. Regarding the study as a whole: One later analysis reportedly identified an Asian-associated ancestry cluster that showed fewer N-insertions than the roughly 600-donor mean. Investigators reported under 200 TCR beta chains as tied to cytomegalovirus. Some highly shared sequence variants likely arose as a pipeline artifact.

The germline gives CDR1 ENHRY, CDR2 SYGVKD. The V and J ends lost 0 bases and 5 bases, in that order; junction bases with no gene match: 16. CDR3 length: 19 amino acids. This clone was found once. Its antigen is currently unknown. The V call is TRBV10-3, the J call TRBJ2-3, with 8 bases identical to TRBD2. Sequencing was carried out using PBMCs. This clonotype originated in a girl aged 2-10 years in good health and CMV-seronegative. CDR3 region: CAISESKNPGTSELDTQYF. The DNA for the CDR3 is TGTGCCATCAGTGAGTCGAAAAACCCGGGGACTAGTGAACTAGATACGCAGTATTTT.